Included here is one TCR beta chain sequence, with context. The record originates from a study of blood T cell repertoires in COVID-19. Overall study context: Sites in the United States, Italy and Spain provided acute and convalescent COVID-19 samples. From T cells, B-cell-depleted T cells, or PBMCs came the material, which was cDNA or gDNA.

Trimming removed 3 bases from V and 2 bases from J, with 12 bases in between. The CDR3 spans 15 residues. The germline gives CDR1 SGHTA, CDR2 FQGNSA. The table came from immunoSEQ multiplex PCR; TCRdb's copy has only in-frame clones and leaves some out. The sample shows 150,000 to 200,000 clones, roughly 88% of them seen only once. This chain connects TRBV7-2 to TRBJ2-3, with D unresolved. The TCR originated in a woman of 80 years or more with active or convalescent COVID-19. Sequenced: peripheral blood. Here the CDR3 DNA reads TGTGCCAGCAGCTTGGCCAGTCTCTCCACAGATACGCAGTATTTT. Translating it yields CASSLASLSTDTQYF.